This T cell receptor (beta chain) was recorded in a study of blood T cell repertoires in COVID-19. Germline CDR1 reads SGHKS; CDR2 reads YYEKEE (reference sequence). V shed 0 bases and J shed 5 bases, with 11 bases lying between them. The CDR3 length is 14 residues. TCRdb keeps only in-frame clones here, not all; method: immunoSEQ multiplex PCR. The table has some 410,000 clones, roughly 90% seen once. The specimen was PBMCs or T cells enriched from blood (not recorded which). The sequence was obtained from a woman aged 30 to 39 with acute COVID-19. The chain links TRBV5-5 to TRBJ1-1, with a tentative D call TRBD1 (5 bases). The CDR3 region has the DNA TGTGCCAGCAGCTTGGTCACAGGATTAACTGAAGCTTTCTTT. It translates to CASSLVTGLTEAFF.